The 26 T cell receptor beta chains listed next were all sequenced from one sample in a study of blood T cell repertoires in COVID-19. Here immunoSEQ multiplex PCR was the method, and the copy in TCRdb shows in-frame clones only, minus some. The data hold about 38,000 clones, with approximately 91% observed a single time. Sequenced material: peripheral blood. All receptors come from a man aged 65-85 years with active COVID-19.

CDR3 sequence reads: CASSAGTGGLSGANVLTF. DNA for the CDR3: TGTGCCAGCAGCGCCGGGACAGGGGGCTTGTCAGGGGCCAACGTCCTGACTTTC. The chain joins TRBV5-5 to TRBJ2-6; 12 bases align to TRBD1. This CDR3 spans 18 amino acids. The V and J ends lost 4 bases and 4 bases, in that order; junction bases with no gene match: 9. The germline CDR1 and CDR2 sequences are SGHKS and YYEKEE (reference sequence). The variable domain in full, with the rest retrieved from reference TRBV5-5 and TRBJ2-6, is DAGVTQSPTHLIKTRGQQVTLRCSPISGHKSVSWYQQVLGQGPQFIFQYYEKEERGRGNFPDRFSARQFPNYSSELNVNALLLGDSALYLCASSAGTGGLSGANVLTFGAGSRLTVL.

The chain carries TRBV5-3 and TRBJ2-1; 8 bases map to TRBD2. TRBV5-3 is classed as an ORF, of uncertain function. The CDR3 sequence is 13 residues long. The V and J ends lost 0 bases and 15 bases, in that order; junction bases with no gene match: 8. For the CDR3, the DNA is TGTGCCAGAAGCTTGGGGGGTAGCGGGGACCCGTTCTTC. It translates to CARSLGGSGDPFF.

V and J are TRBV6-6 and TRBJ2-7; tentatively, D is TRBD2 (5 bases). CDR1 and CDR2 (germline): MNHNY, SVGAGI (reference sequence). The germline V and J ends were trimmed by 0 bases and 6 bases, with 9 bases remaining between them. This CDR3 region has 13 residues. In DNA form, the CDR3 reads TGTGCCAGCAGTTACTCGGGAGACCGCGAGCAGTACTTC. Its translation: CASSYSGDREQYF.

CDR3 sequence: CSAIMNTEAFF. CDR3 sequence (DNA): TGCAGTGCAATCATGAACACTGAAGCTTTCTTT. This chain connects TRBV20-1 to TRBJ1-1; D is undetermined. The length of the CDR3 is 11 residues. Germline V lookup: CDR1 DFQATT, CDR2 SNEGSKA (reference sequence). V was trimmed by 6 bases and J by 0 bases, leaving 5 bases between them.

The CDR3 DNA reads as TGTGCCAGCAGCCAAGCTTTTCAGGTGGGAGGGCCGACAGATACGCAGTATTTT. Encoded protein: CASSQAFQVGGPTDTQYF. V gene TRBV3-1 (or the pseudogene TRBV3-2) combines with J gene TRBJ2-3; TRBD2 agrees at 7 bases. The CDR3 sequence is 18 residues long. Germline V gene lookup returns CDR1 LGHDT and CDR2 YNNKEL (reference sequence). Germline trimming cut 1 base from V and 3 bases from J; bases unmatched to any gene: 13.

This sequence joins TRBV15 and TRBJ2-1; 11 bases fit TRBD1. Looked up from germline, CDR1 is LNHNV and CDR2 is YYDKDF (reference sequence). The CDR3 sequence is 14 residues long. V was pared by 8 bases and J by 10 bases, with 10 bases of the junction left unmatched. The CDR3 nucleotides read TGTGCCACCGCCGGGGACAGGGGGACCCGGGAGCAGTTCTTC. Its protein is CATAGDRGTREQFF.

The V and J genes are TRBV27 and TRBJ1-1; 7 bases match TRBD1. Germline assignment: CDR1 MNHEY and CDR2 SMNVEV (reference sequence). CDR3 size: 15 residues. The J segment lost 1 base and the V segment lost 3 bases, leaving 5 bases of the junction unmatched. The CDR3 region has the DNA TGTGCCAGCAGTTTGGAGGGGGCGGGGAACACTGAAGCTTTCTTT. Amino acid sequence: CASSLEGAGNTEAFF.

A few counts support this clone. This rearrangement joins TRBV20-1 to TRBJ1-2; D is unresolved. Per germline, CDR1 DFQATT and CDR2 SNEGSKA (reference sequence). V lost 4 bases and J 2 bases, leaving 5 bases between the germline ends. The CDR3 loop spans 11 amino acids. The chain's CDR3 is CSAISNYGYTF. DNA of the CDR3: TGCAGTGCTATCTCCAACTATGGCTACACCTTC.

The V call is TRBV28, the J call TRBJ2-7, with D possibly TRBD1 on 5 matching bases. Germline CDR1 is MDHEN and CDR2 is SYDVKM. V gave up 2 bases and J gave up 3 bases, with 14 bases separating them. This CDR3 contains 15 residues. Here the CDR3 reads CASSLGWQGNYEQYF. The CDR3, as DNA: TGTGCCAGCAGTTTAGGGTGGCAGGGAAACTACGAGCAGTACTTC.

CDR3 nucleotides: TGTGCCAGCTCACCACCGACAGACCGCACAGATACGCAGTATTTT. Amino acid sequence: CASSPPTDRTDTQYF. The chain uses TRBV18 and TRBJ2-3, with a weak D call TRBD1 (5 bases). The CDR3 length is 15 residues. Per the germline V gene, CDR1 is KGHSH and CDR2 is LQKENI. The V end lost 0 bases, the J end lost 1 base, and 8 bases lay between the germline ends.

A single count supports this clone. The rearrangement joins TRBV28 to TRBJ2-7, with D maybe TRBD1 (5 bases). The CDR3 totals 14 residues. Germline V CDR1 and CDR2: MDHEN, SYDVKM. V dropped 10 bases and J dropped 0 bases, with 16 bases sitting between them. In DNA, the CDR3 is TGTGCCACCCACGACCCAGGGCGCTCCTACGAGCAGTACTTC. It specifies CATHDPGRSYEQYF. The whole variable domain, filled in from reference TRBV28 and TRBJ2-7, reads DVKVTQSSRYLVKRTGEKVFLECVQDMDHENMFWYRQDPGLGLRLIYFSYDVKMKEKGDIPEGYSVSREKKERFSLILESASTNQTSMYLCATHDPGRSYEQYFGPGTRLTVT.

The J gene is TRBJ2-2, the V gene TRBV6-2 or TRBV6-3; 9 positions agree with TRBD2. CDR1 is MNHEY, CDR2 SVGEGT, per germline. The CDR3 is 16 residues long. V lost 0 bases, J lost 5 bases, and 4 bases stayed unmatched. The DNA of the CDR3 is TGTGCCAGCAGTTACTCCTTAGCGGGAGTTACCGGGGAGCTGTTTTTT. This codes for CASSYSLAGVTGELFF.

The chain has TRBV19 and TRBJ2-7; the match to TRBD2 covers 10 bases. Unmatched junction bases numbered 6, after V lost 6 bases and J lost 1 base. The CDR3 is made up of 15 amino acids. The germline gives CDR1 LNHDA, CDR2 SQIVND (reference sequence). The CDR3 nucleotides are TGTGCCAGTAGCACCGGGACTAGCGCTTCCTACGAGCAGTACTTC. It translates to CASSTGTSASYEQYF. Using reference TRBV19 and TRBJ2-7 for the parts outside the CDR3, the full variable domain is DGGITQSPKYLFRKEGQNVTLSCEQNLNHDAMYWYRQDPGQGLRLIYYSQIVNDFQKGDIAEGYSVSREKKESFPLTVTSAQKNPTAFYLCASSTGTSASYEQYFGPGTRLTVT.

This chain joins TRBV27 and TRBJ1-1, with D unresolved. The V end was cut by 1 base, the J end by 6 bases, with 18 bases between. Germline assignment: CDR1 MNHEY and CDR2 SMNVEV (reference sequence). CDR3 length equals 16 residues. The CDR3 DNA is TGTGCCAGCAGTTTATTGCCTCCTGCTATATCCCCTGAAGCTTTCTTT. Translation: CASSLLPPAISPEAFF.

J is TRBJ1-1 and V is TRBV12-3 or TRBV12-4; perhaps TRBD1 as D (6 bases). The CDR3 consists of 13 residues. Deletions cut 3 bases from V and 8 bases from J, with 13 bases between. CDR3 residues: CASSLIQGPEAFF. The CDR3 DNA reads as TGTGCCAGCAGTTTGATACAGGGCCCAGAAGCTTTCTTT.

This chain links TRBV5-1 with TRBJ2-1; 9 bases map to TRBD2. The CDR3 spans 18 residues. Germline V gene lookup returns CDR1 SGHRS and CDR2 YFSETQ. Trimming at V came to 1 base and at J to 0 bases, leaving 8 bases not matched to a gene. The CDR3 DNA sequence: TGCGCCAGCAGCTTGTACAGCGGGAGGCCCCTCTCCTACAATGAGCAGTTCTTC. Its protein is CASSLYSGRPLSYNEQFF.

The chain recombines TRBV18 with TRBJ2-1; TRBD2 is a possible D gene (6 bases). V lost 1 base to trimming and J lost 8 bases, with 12 bases between them. Looked up from germline, CDR1 is KGHSH and CDR2 is LQKENI. The CDR3 contains 14 residues. CDR3 bases: TGTGCCAGCTCACCACGGCGGGATGGGGATGAGCAGTTCTTC. Its protein product is CASSPRRDGDEQFF.

This clone was picked up one time. CDR3: CASKTQGARQETQYF. The CDR3 DNA follows: TGTGCCAGCAAAACTCAGGGGGCGCGACAAGAGACCCAGTACTTC. This chain uses TRBV6-5 with TRBJ2-5; 8 nucleotides line up with TRBD1. The CDR3 is 15 residues long. The germline V gene encodes CDR1 MNHEY and CDR2 SVGAGI. J lost 2 bases, V lost 7 bases, and 9 bases had no gene match.

V is TRBV7-3 and J is TRBJ2-1, with TRBD2 matching over 10 bases. The CDR3 covers 15 residues. Germline CDR1 and CDR2: SGHTA and FQGTGA. Trimming took 5 bases from V and 4 from J; bases not matched to a gene: 5. This CDR3 reads CASSAGTSVYNEQFF. CDR3 coding DNA: TGTGCCAGCAGCGCCGGGACTAGCGTATACAATGAGCAGTTCTTC.

The V gene is TRBV29-1, the J gene TRBJ1-1, with a tentative D call TRBD1 (6 bases). This CDR3 has 13 amino acids. V was cut by 0 bases and J by 6 bases, with 11 bases left in between. Germline V gene sequence: CDR1 SQVTM, CDR2 ANQGSEA. The CDR3 is CSVEEGGRAEAFF. As DNA, the CDR3 is TGCAGCGTTGAAGAGGGGGGGCGAGCTGAAGCTTTCTTT.

The chain joins TRBV7-2 to TRBJ2-7; 10 nucleotides match TRBD2. The CDR3 length is 17 residues. CDR1 and CDR2 from the germline V gene are SGHTA and FQGNSA. The J segment lost 5 bases and the V segment lost 5 bases, leaving 15 bases of the junction unmatched. CDR3 coding DNA: TGTGCCAGCAGCATCGGACTAGCGGTTTACGTCTGGGACGAGCAGTACTTC. It is translated as CASSIGLAVYVWDEQYF.

The rearrangement uses TRBV12-1 and TRBJ1-2; TRBD1, the D gene given by the table, was not confirmed from the DNA. TRBV12-1 is tagged as a pseudogene. The CDR3 is 15 amino acids. CDR3 nucleotides: TGTGCCAGCGACAGGGGGCGCGGGGTATCCTATGGCTACACCTTC. Translating gives CASDRGRGVSYGYTF.

The chain couples TRBV9 to TRBJ1-1, with 10 bases lining up with TRBD1. This CDR3 has 15 residues. Germline loops: CDR1 SGDLS, CDR2 YYNGEE. V lost 2 bases to trimming and J lost 11 bases; unmatched junction nucleotides: 12. The CDR3 protein is CASSVGAGTGASAFF. The CDR3 DNA is TGTGCCAGCAGCGTTGGGGCCGGGACAGGGGCATCGGCTTTCTTT.

This clone was counted a single time. The V gene is TRBV7-6, the J gene TRBJ2-5; D unclear. V lost 1 base, J lost 5 bases, and 20 bases lay in between. CDR1 and CDR2 (germline): SGHVS, FNYEAQ. There are 17 residues in the CDR3. In DNA form, the CDR3 reads TGTGCCAGCAGCTTAGTCGGCGGTACGCTCTCAACGGAGACCCAGTACTTC. Its protein is CASSLVGGTLSTETQYF. The full variable domain, in which reference TRBV7-6 and TRBJ2-5 provide the parts outside the CDR3, is GAGVSQSPRYKVTKRGQDVALRCDPISGHVSLYWYRQALGQGPEFLTYFNYEAQQDKSGLPNDRFSAERPEGSISTLTIQRTEQRDSAMYRCASSLVGGTLSTETQYFGPGTRLLVL.

On this clone itself: Other DNA sequences in this sample translate to the same CDR3. This chain links TRBV7-2 with TRBJ2-1; 14 nucleotides align to TRBD2. The CDR3 spans 18 residues. CDR1 and CDR2 from the germline V gene are SGHTA and FQGNSA. V shed 1 base and J 3 bases; nucleotides not matched to a gene: 5. The CDR3 DNA follows: TGTGCCAGCAGCTTAGAGGGGACTAGCGGGAGATTCTACAATGAGCAGTTCTTC. It specifies CASSLEGTSGRFYNEQFF.

The chain combines TRBV5-1 with TRBJ2-1, with D perhaps matching TRBD2 (6 bases). CDR3 size: 18 residues. V gave up 0 bases and J gave up 4 bases, with 20 bases separating them. Germline CDR1 is SGHRS and CDR2 is YFSETQ. CDR3: CASSLAQKLALQYNEQFF. In DNA, the CDR3 is TGCGCCAGCAGCTTGGCCCAAAAACTAGCCCTTCAATACAATGAGCAGTTCTTC.